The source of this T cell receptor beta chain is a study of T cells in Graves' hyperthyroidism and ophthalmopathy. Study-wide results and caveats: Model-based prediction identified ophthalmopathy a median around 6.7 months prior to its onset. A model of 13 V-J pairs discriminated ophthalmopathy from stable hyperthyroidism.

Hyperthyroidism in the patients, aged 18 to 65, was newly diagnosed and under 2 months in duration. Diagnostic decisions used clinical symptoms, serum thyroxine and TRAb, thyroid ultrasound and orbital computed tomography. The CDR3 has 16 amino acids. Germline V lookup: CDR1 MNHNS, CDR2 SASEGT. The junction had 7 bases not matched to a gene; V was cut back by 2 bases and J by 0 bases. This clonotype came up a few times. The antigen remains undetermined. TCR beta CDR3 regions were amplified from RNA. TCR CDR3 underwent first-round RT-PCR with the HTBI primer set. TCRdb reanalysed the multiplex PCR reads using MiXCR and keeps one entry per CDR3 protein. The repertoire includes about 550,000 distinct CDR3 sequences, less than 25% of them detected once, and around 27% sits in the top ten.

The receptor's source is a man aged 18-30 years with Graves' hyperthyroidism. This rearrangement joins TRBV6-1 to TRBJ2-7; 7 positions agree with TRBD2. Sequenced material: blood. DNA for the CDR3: TGTGCCAGCAGTGAAACGGACGGGAGGCCCTCCTACGAGCAGTACTTC. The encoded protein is CASSETDGRPSYEQYF.